This T cell receptor beta chain is drawn from a study of vaccination and CD4 T cells after COVID-19. As for the study in general: There were six male and four female convalescents, and two of them were Hispanic. At a median about 94 days (range 35 to 161) after diagnosis, post-COVID samples were drawn.

The CDR3 covers 14 residues. J was trimmed by 6 bases and V by 4 bases; bases with no gene match: 4. In germline, CDR1 is SGHDN, CDR2 FVKESK. In regard to this clonotype: Its matching antigen is unknown.

Treatment specified: approximately nine-day PBMC culture with coronavirus spike peptide pools or control peptides (ViraFEST assay). Expanded clonotypes were found by TCR sequencing after peptide-pool stimulation (ViraFEST). The study sequenced cultured CD4+ T cell DNA using the Oncomine TCR Beta short-read assay. One entry per CDR3 protein results from TCRdb running MiXCR on the PCR reads. Found here are 10,000 to 15,000 distinct CDR3 sequences, roughly 50% of them singletons; the top ten hold about 23%. The origin of this receptor is a human donor who had recovered from COVID-19. The chain is built from TRBV14 and TRBJ2-4, with 9 bases fitting TRBD1. What was sequenced was CD4+ T cells from blood, cultured in vitro. CDR3 in amino acids: CASSRTGGGNIQYF. The CDR3 DNA reads TGTGCCAGCAGCCGAACAGGGGGCGGAAACATTCAGTACTTC.